Shown below are 23 T cell receptor beta chains from a single sample sequenced in a study of blood T cell repertoires in COVID-19 (dated by TCRdb to 2018 to 2020). Libraries were made using the immunoSEQ multiplex PCR assay. TCRdb stores this immuneACCESS table with in-frame sequences only. Part of the clones is absent; in the studies checked, under half of the shortfall reflects unresolved V genes, and no reason is known for the rest. Within this sample are over 200,000 clones, with approximately 75% of them counted one time only. The ten top clones hold about 9% of the sample. Specimen: PBMCs or T cells enriched from blood (not recorded which). Every receptor here comes from a man aged 35-49 years who had recovered from COVID-19.

This chain links TRBV27 with TRBJ1-2; TRBD1 matches 8 bases. The junction had 9 bases not matched to a gene; V was cut back by 1 base and J by 8 bases. In germline, CDR1 is MNHEY, CDR2 SMNVEV (reference sequence). The CDR3 has 15 amino acids. This CDR3 is CASSLFSRTGSGYTF. The CDR3 coding sequence is TGTGCCAGCAGTTTATTCTCCCGGACAGGGAGCGGCTACACCTTC.

The CDR3 region is CASSILSGTGGSNQPQHF. The CDR3 DNA sequence: TGTGCCAGTAGTATTTTATCGGGGACAGGGGGGAGCAATCAGCCCCAGCATTTT. The V gene is TRBV19, the J gene TRBJ1-5, with 11 bases lining up with TRBD1. CDR1 and CDR2 (germline): LNHDA, SQIVND (reference sequence). This CDR3 is 18 amino acids long. The J segment lost 1 base and the V segment lost 3 bases, leaving 8 bases of the junction unmatched.

The chain recombines TRBV19 with TRBJ1-1, with 10 bases identical to TRBD1. Trimming at V came to 7 bases and at J to 0 bases, leaving 11 bases not matched to a gene. The CDR3 totals 17 residues. Germline V CDR1 and CDR2: LNHDA, SQIVND (reference sequence). The CDR3 sequence is CASNPYWDRGMNTEAFF. Here the CDR3 DNA reads TGTGCCAGTAATCCCTATTGGGACAGGGGAATGAACACTGAAGCTTTCTTT.

The chain links TRBV28 to TRBJ1-1, with D perhaps TRBD1 (6 bases). Germline CDR1 reads MDHEN; CDR2 reads SYDVKM. V was trimmed by 5 bases and J by 3 bases, leaving 13 bases between them. The CDR3 length is 14 residues. CDR3 nucleotides: TGTGCCAGCAGTACCAGGGGTTTAGACACTGAAGCTTTCTTT. Its translation: CASSTRGLDTEAFF.

This clone was counted a few times. The chain joins TRBV19 to TRBJ1-6; 10 bases map to TRBD1. The CDR3 covers 14 residues. Germline loops: CDR1 LNHDA, CDR2 SQIVND (reference sequence). After removal of 10 bases from V and 10 bases from J, the junction contained 10 bases not matched to a gene. The DNA of the CDR3 is TGTGCCACCGAACAGGGGACAGGGGTGTCACCCCTCCACTTT. Translated, it gives CATEQGTGVSPLHF.

The rearrangement uses TRBV11-2 and TRBJ1-6; no firm D call. The length of the CDR3 is 15 residues. Deletions cut 1 base from V and 0 bases from J, with 4 bases between. CDR1 and CDR2 from the germline V gene are SGHAT and FQNNGV. CDR3 residues: CASSLVSSYNSPLHF. For the CDR3, the DNA is TGTGCCAGCAGCTTAGTGAGCTCCTATAATTCACCCCTCCACTTT.

The chain uses TRBV7-9 and TRBJ2-2; possible D gene TRBD2, 6 bases. Trimming stripped 11 bases from V and 5 bases from J, with 12 bases between. Germline lookup yields CDR1 SEHNR and CDR2 FQNEAQ (reference sequence). This CDR3 contains 12 residues. CDR3 sequence reads: CARESGTGELFF. CDR3 in DNA: TGTGCCCGTGAGAGCGGGACCGGGGAGCTGTTTTTT.

The rearrangement joins TRBV5-1 to TRBJ1-5; unclear D gene. The CDR3 length is 14 residues. Germline CDR1 SGHRS, CDR2 YFSETQ. The ends were cut back, 0 bases at V and 7 bases at J, with 11 bases in the middle. The chain's CDR3 is CASSLGGSSQPQHF. In nucleotides, the CDR3 is TGCGCCAGCAGCTTGGGCGGTTCAAGCCAGCCCCAGCATTTT.

This chain connects TRBV7-9 to TRBJ2-1; TRBD2 matches 14 bases. CDR1 and CDR2 from the germline V gene are SEHNR and FQNEAQ (reference sequence). Trimming cost V 4 bases and J 10 bases; bases outside gene matches: 6. The CDR3 has 15 residues. The CDR3 nucleotides are TGTGCCAGCAGCTCGGTGGGACTAGCGGGGGCAGAGCAGTTCTTC. This encodes CASSSVGLAGAEQFF.

This chain uses TRBV12-3 or TRBV12-4 with TRBJ2-2; the match to TRBD1 covers 8 bases. The CDR3 runs 13 residues. As DNA, the CDR3 is TGTGCAGTGTCCAGGGGGCAAGCCGGGGAGCTGTTTTTT. Translating it yields CAVSRGQAGELFF.

The chain couples TRBV10-1 to TRBJ2-7; D not certain. In germline, CDR1 is WNHNN, CDR2 SYGVQD (reference sequence). This CDR3 region has 15 residues. V lost 8 bases to trimming and J lost 2 bases, with 19 bases between them. The CDR3 protein is CASLLRSTSAYEQYF. For the CDR3, the DNA is TGCGCCAGCTTATTGCGGAGTACTTCAGCCTACGAGCAGTACTTC.

There are many counts of this clone. The V gene is TRBV5-1, the J gene TRBJ2-1; 11 positions match TRBD2. Germline lookup yields CDR1 SGHRS and CDR2 YFSETQ. The junction had 10 bases not matched to a gene; V was cut back by 0 bases and J by 5 bases. This CDR3 spans 18 amino acids. This chain's CDR3 is CASSLDLAGGPTHNEQFF. The CDR3 DNA reads as TGCGCCAGCAGCTTGGATCTAGCGGGGGGCCCTACTCACAATGAGCAGTTCTTC.

The V gene is TRBV6-5, the J gene TRBJ2-1; TRBD2 agrees at 10 bases. J was trimmed by 7 bases and V by 6 bases; bases with no gene match: 9. This CDR3 contains 15 residues. CDR1 is MNHEY, CDR2 SVGAGI, per germline. The DNA of the CDR3 is TGTGCCAGCAGGTTCGGACTAGCGGACTCTAATGAGCAGTTCTTC. Protein sequence: CASRFGLADSNEQFF.

This chain uses TRBV12-3 or TRBV12-4 with TRBJ2-4; D possibly corresponds to TRBD2 (7 bases). The CDR3 has 13 amino acids. The ends were cut back, 3 bases at V and 5 bases at J, with 8 bases in the middle. The CDR3 nucleotides read TGTGCCAGCAGTTTCGGGGGGCAAAACATTCAGTACTTC. The encoded protein is CASSFGGQNIQYF.

The chain combines TRBV30 with TRBJ2-7; 13 bases agree with TRBD2. Germline CDR1 and CDR2: GTSNPN and SVGIG (reference sequence). After removal of 1 base from V and 3 bases from J, the junction contained 15 bases not matched to a gene. The length of the CDR3 is 19 residues. CDR3: CAWSGSGLAGVTFSYEQYF. The CDR3 DNA follows: TGTGCCTGGAGTGGCTCCGGACTAGCGGGGGTAACCTTCAGCTACGAGCAGTACTTC.

The J gene is TRBJ2-7, the V gene TRBV18; D may be TRBD1 (6 bases). The CDR3 consists of 16 residues. V gave up 2 bases and J gave up 2 bases, with 16 bases separating them. Germline CDR1 and CDR2: KGHSH and LQKENI. CDR3 nucleotides: TGTGCCAGCTCACCATTTCCTTCAGGGGCGACCTACGAGCAGTACTTC. Translated: CASSPFPSGATYEQYF. Supplemented by reference TRBV18 and TRBJ2-7, the full variable domain reads NAGVMQNPRHLVRRRGQEARLRCSPMKGHSHVYWYRQLPEEGLKFMVYLQKENIIDESGMPKERFSAEFPKEGPSILRIQQVVRGDSAAYFCASSPFPSGATYEQYFGPGTRLTVT.

CDR3 protein: CASRDRGFEQYF. CDR3 bases: TGTGCCAGCCGGGACAGGGGATTCGAGCAGTACTTC. The J gene is TRBJ2-7, the V gene TRBV6-5; TRBD1 matches at 10 bases. CDR3 length equals 12 residues. The ends lost 8 bases at V and 6 bases at J; junction bases unmatched: 4. Germline V gene data show CDR1 as MNHEY and CDR2 as SVGAGI.

The chain combines TRBV11-2 with TRBJ2-7; the D is unclear. From germline, CDR1 is SGHAT and CDR2 FQNNGV. The CDR3 is 15 amino acids. V lost 0 bases, J lost 4 bases, and 13 bases lay in between. CDR3 nucleotide sequence: TGTGCCAGCAGCTTAGAGGCCCTCGAGGTATACGAGCAGTACTTC. The encoded protein is CASSLEALEVYEQYF.

The CDR3 DNA reads as TGTGCCAGCGGGGCTAGCGGCTTCACAGATACGCAGTATTTT. This translates into CASGASGFTDTQYF. The V and J genes are TRBV27 and TRBJ2-3; 7 bases line up with TRBD2. CDR1 and CDR2 from the germline V gene are MNHEY and SMNVEV (reference sequence). The CDR3 consists of 14 residues. With V trimmed by 8 bases and J by 2 bases, 7 bases remained unmatched.

The genes are TRBV4-2 and TRBJ2-5; 10 bases line up with TRBD2. CDR1 is LGHNA and CDR2 is YNFKEQ in the germline V gene. J lost 2 bases, V lost 1 base, and 1 base had no gene match. This CDR3 has 15 residues. CDR3 region: CASSQAAGGQETQYF. The CDR3 nucleotides are TGTGCCAGCAGCCAAGCAGCGGGAGGGCAAGAGACCCAGTACTTC.

J is TRBJ1-2 and V is TRBV11-1, with 7 bases aligning to TRBD1. Trimming took 3 bases from V and 4 from J; bases not matched to a gene: 5. The CDR3 covers 14 residues. Germline assignment: CDR1 SGHAT and CDR2 FQDESV (reference sequence). CDR3: CASSFRTGPYGYTF. CDR3 bases: TGTGCCAGCAGCTTCCGGACAGGCCCCTATGGCTACACCTTC.

V gene TRBV5-1 combines with J gene TRBJ2-7; 8 bases are a match to TRBD1. The CDR3 totals 14 residues. Germline trimming cut 3 bases from V and 3 bases from J; bases unmatched to any gene: 5. CDR1 and CDR2 from the germline V gene are SGHRS and YFSETQ. This chain's CDR3 is CASSSQGAIYEQYF. In nucleotides, the CDR3 is TGCGCCAGCAGCTCCCAGGGGGCGATCTACGAGCAGTACTTC.

The rearrangement links TRBV7-9 to TRBJ1-1, with D tentatively TRBD1 (5 bases). Germline loops: CDR1 SEHNR, CDR2 FQNEAQ (reference sequence). The germline V and J ends were trimmed by 5 bases and 11 bases, with 15 bases remaining between them. This CDR3 comprises 12 residues. CDR3 DNA sequence: TGTGCCAGCAGCCTGCAGGGCGCCCGCGCTTTCTTT. This gives the protein CASSLQGARAFF.